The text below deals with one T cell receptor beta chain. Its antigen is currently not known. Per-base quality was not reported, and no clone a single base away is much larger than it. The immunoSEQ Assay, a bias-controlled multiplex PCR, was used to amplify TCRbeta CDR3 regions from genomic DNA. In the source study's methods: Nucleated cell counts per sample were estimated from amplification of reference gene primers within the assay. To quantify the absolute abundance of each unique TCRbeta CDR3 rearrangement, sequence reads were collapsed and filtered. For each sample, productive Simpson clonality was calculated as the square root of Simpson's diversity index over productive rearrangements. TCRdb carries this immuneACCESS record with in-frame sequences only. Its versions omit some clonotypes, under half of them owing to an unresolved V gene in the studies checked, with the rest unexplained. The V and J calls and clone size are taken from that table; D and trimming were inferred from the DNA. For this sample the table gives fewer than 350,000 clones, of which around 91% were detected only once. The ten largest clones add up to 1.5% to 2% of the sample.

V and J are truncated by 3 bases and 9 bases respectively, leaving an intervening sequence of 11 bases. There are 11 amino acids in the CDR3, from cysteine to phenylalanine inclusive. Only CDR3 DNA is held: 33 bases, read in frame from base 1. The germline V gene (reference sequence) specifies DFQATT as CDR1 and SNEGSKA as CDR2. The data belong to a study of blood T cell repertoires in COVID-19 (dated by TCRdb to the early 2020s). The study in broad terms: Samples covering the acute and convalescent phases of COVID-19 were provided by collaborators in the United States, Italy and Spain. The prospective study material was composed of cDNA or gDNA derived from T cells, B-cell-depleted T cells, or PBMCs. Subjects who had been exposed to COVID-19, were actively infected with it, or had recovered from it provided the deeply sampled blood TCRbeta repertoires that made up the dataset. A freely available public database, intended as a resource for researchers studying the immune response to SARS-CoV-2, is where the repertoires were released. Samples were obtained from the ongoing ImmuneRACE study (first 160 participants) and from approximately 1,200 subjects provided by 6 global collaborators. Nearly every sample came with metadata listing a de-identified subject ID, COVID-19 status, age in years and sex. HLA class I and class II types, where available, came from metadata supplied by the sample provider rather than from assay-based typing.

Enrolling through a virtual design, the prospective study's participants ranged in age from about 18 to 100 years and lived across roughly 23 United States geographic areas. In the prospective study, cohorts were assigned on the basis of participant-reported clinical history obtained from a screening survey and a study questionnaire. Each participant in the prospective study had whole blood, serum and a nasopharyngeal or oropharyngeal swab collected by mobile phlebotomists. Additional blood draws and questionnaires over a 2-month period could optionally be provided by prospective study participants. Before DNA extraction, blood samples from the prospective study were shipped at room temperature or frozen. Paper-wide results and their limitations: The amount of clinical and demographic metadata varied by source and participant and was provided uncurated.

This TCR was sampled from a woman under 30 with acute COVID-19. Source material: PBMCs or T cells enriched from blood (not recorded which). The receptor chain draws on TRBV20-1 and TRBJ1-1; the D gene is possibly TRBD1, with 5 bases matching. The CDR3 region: CSASRAGQAFF. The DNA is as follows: TGCAGTGCTAGTCGAGCGGGGCAAGCTTTCTTT.